This T cell receptor beta chain was obtained from a study of cytomegalovirus exposure and HLA in healthy donors. It was with 60 Vbeta and 13 Jbeta primers that the PCR ran. This table comes from immunoSEQ multiplex PCR, and its TCRdb copy is limited to in-frame clones, with some not included. The data show roughly 160,000 clones, with over 80% seen just once and about 1.2% held by the top ten. Healthy bone marrow donors made up the donors. Germline assignment: CDR1 MNHEY and CDR2 SVGAGI. The CDR3 extends over 14 amino acids. The ends were cut back, 5 bases at V and 5 bases at J, with 13 bases in the middle.

This chain links TRBV6-5 with TRBJ1-5; maybe TRBD1 (5 bases). Source material: PBMCs. The receptor's source is a boy aged 2 to 9 in good health and CMV-seronegative. The CDR3 DNA follows: TGTGCCAGCAGTCGTCAGGGCCCCCATCAGCCCCAGCATTTT. Its protein product is CASSRQGPHQPQHF.